The clone carrying this T cell receptor beta chain has at least ten counts. What it binds is unknown. CDR3 length: 13 residues. Trimming left V 6 bases short and J 4 bases short, with 11 bases between. Germline CDR1 is ENHRY and CDR2 is SYGVKD. The source of the sample is a study of beta chain features in type 1 diabetes. As every portion of the isolated RNA was reverse transcribed, the sequencing read expressed TCRB transcripts. The table came from immunoSEQ multiplex PCR; TCRdb's copy has only in-frame clones and leaves some out. Among some 150,000 clones listed, approximately 13% were seen once. Study-level points and caveats: Junctions at VDJ sites from type 1 diabetes patients had fewer insertions and more deletions. Healthy donors had naive, central memory and Treg TCRB repertoires that appeared less similar than those seen among patients. Among all four CD4+ subsets, Type 1 diabetes patients had TCRB CDR3s that were moderately but significantly shorter.

V usage is TRBV10-3 and J usage is TRBJ2-3, with D perhaps assigned TRBD1 or TRBD2 (6 bases each). The clonotype was recovered from a man between 18 and 29 years old with type 1 diabetes. Sequencing input: central memory CD4+ T cells from blood. This CDR3 is CAIRTGASDTQYF. The CDR3 bases are TGTGCCATCAGGACGGGGGCCTCAGATACGCAGTATTTT.